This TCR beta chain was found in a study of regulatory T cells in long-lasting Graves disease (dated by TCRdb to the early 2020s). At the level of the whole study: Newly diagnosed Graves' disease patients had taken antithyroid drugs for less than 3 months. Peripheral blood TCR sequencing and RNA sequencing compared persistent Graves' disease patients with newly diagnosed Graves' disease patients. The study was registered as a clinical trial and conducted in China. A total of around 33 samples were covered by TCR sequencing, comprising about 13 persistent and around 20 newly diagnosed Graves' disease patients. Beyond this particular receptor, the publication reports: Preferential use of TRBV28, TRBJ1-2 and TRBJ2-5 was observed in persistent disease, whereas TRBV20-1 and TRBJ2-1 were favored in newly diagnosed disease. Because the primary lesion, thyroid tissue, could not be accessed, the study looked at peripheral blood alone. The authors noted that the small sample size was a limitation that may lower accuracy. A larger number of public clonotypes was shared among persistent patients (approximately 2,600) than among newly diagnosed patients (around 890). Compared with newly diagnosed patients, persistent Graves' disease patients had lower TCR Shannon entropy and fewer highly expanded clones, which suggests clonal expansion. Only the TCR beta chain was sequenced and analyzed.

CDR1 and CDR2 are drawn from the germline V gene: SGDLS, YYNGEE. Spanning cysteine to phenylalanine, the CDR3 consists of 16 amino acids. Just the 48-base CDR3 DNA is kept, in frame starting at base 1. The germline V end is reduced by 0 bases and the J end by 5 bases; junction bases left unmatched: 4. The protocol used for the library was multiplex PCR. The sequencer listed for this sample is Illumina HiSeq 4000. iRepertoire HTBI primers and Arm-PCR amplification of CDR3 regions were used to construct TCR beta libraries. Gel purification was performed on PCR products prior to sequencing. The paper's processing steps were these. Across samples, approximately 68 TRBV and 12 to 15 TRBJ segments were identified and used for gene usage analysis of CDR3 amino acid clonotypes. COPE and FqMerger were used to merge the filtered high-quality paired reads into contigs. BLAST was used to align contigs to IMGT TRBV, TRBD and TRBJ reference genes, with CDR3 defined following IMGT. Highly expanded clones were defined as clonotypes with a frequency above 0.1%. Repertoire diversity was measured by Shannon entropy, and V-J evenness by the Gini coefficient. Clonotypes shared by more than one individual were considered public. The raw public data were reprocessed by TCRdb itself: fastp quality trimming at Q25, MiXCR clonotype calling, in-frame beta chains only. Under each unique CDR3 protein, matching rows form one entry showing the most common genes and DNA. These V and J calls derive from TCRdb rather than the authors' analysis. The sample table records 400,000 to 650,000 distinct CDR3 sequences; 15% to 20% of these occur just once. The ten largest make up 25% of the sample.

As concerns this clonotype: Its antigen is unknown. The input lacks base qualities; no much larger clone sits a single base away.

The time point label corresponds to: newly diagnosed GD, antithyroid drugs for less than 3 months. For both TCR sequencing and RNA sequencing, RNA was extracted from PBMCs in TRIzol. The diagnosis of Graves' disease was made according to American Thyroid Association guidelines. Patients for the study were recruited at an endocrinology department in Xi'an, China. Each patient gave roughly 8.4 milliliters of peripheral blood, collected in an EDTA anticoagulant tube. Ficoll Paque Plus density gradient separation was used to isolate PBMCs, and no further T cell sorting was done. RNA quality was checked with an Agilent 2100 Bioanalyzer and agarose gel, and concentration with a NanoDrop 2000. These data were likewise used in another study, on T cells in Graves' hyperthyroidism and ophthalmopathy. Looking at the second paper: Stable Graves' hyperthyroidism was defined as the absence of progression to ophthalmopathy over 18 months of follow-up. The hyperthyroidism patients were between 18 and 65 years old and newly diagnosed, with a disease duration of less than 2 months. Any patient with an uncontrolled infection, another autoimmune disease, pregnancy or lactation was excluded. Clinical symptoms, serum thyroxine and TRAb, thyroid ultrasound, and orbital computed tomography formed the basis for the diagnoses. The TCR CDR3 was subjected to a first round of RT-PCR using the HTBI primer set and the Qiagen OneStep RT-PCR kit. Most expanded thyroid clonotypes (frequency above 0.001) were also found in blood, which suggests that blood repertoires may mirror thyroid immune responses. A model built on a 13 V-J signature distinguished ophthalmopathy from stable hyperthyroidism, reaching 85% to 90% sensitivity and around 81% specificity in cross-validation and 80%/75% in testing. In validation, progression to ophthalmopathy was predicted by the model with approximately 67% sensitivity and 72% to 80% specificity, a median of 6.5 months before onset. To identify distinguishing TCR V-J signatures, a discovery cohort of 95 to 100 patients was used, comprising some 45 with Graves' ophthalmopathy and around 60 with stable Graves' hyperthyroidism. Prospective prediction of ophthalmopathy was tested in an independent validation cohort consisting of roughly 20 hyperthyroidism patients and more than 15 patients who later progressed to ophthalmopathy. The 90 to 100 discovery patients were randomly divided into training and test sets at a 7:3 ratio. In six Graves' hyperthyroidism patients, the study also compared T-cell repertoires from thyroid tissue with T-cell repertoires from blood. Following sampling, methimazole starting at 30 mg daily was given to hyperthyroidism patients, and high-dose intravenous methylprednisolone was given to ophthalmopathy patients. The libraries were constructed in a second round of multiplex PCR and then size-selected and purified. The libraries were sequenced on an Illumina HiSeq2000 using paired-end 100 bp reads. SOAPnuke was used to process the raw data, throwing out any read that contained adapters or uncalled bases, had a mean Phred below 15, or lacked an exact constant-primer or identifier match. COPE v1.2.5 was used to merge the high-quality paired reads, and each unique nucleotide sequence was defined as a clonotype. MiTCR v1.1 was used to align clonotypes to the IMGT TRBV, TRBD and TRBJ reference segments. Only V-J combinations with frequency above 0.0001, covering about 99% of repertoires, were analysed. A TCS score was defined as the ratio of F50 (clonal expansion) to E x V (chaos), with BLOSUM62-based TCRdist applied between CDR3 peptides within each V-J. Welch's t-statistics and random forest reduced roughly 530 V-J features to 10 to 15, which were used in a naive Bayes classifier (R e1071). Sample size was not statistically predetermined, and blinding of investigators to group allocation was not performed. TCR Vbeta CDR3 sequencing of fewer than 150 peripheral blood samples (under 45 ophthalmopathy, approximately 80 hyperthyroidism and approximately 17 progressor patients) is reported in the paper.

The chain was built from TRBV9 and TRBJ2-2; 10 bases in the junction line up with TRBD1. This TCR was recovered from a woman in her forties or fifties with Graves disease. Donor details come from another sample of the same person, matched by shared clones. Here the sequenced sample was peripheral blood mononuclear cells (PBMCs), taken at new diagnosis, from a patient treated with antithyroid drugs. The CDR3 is CASSVVGTGETGELFF. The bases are TGTGCCAGCAGCGTAGTCGGGACAGGGGAAACCGGGGAGCTGTTTTTT. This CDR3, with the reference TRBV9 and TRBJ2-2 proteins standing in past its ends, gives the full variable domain DSGVTQTPKHLITATGQRVTLRCSPRSGDLSVYWYQQSLDQGLQFLIQYYNGEERAKGNILERFSAQQFPDLHSELNLSSLELGDSALYFCASSVVGTGETGELFFGEGSRLTVL.